This T cell receptor (beta chain) emerged from a study of T cells after yellow fever vaccination. A few counts support this clonotype. What it recognizes is unknown. The CDR3 extends over 13 amino acids. V was shortened by 2 bases and J by 5 bases, with 7 bases between the two germline ends. TCRdb redid the calling of the 5' RACE reads with MiXCR, one entry per CDR3 protein. This table has 70,000 or so distinct CDR3 sequences, around 7% appearing once. Regarding the study as a whole: The appearance of a small share of clonotypes in both CD4 and CD8 compartments was observed. Weaker overall, the secondary response nonetheless peaked faster (day 5 versus 15). Reappearance after the booster was observed for most primary-vaccination clones (about 95% CD4, just over 85% CD8).

The gene calls are TRBV12-3 or TRBV12-4 and TRBJ1-5; no definite D call. The clonotype was recovered from a man aged 18 to 29 who received the YFV17D yellow fever vaccine. This material consisted of CD8+ T cells sorted from PBMCs, taken more than 8 days after the first yellow fever vaccination. The CDR3 bases are TGTGCCAGCAGTTTATCTCGAGATCAGCCCCAGCATTTT. It encodes CASSLSRDQPQHF.